What follows describes a single T cell receptor beta chain. V was pared by 4 bases and J by 0 bases, with 7 bases of the junction left unmatched. CDR3 length equals 15 residues. From germline, CDR1 is SGHRS and CDR2 YFSETQ. This table comes from immunoSEQ multiplex PCR, and its TCRdb copy is limited to in-frame clones, with some not included. Among a few hundred thousand clones listed, about 88% were seen once. The data were obtained in a study of blood T cell repertoires in COVID-19. The chain has TRBV5-1 and TRBJ2-7; 7 positions agree with TRBD2. The sample comprised PBMCs or T cells enriched from blood (not recorded which). The receptor was isolated from a woman under 40 who had recovered from COVID-19. The CDR3 coding sequence is TGCGCCAGCAGCGGGCGGGGCGGGAGCTCCTACGAGCAGTACTTC. This gives the protein CASSGRGGSSYEQYF.